The 15 T cell receptor beta chains in this list originate from one sample, sequenced in a study of cytomegalovirus exposure and HLA in healthy donors. PCR involved 60 Vbeta and 13 Jbeta primers. Produced via immunoSEQ multiplex PCR; TCRdb's table is partial and in-frame only. The table includes 95,000 to 100,000 clones, approximately 74% detected once. The specimen was PBMCs. The receptors were sampled from a woman aged 40 to 50 in good health and CMV-seronegative.

The chain uses TRBV5-1 and TRBJ2-5; maybe TRBD2 (6 bases). V lost 1 base to trimming and J lost 5 bases, with 9 bases between them. Germline V gene data show CDR1 as SGHRS and CDR2 as YFSETQ. The CDR3 totals 13 residues. CDR3 DNA: TGCGCCAGCAGCTTGACTAGCCGGGAGACCCAGTACTTC. The encoded protein is CASSLTSRETQYF.

This chain links TRBV18 with TRBJ1-1; D remains ambiguous. This CDR3 is built from 13 residues. The V end was cut by 2 bases, the J end by 3 bases, with 7 bases between. Germline-derived CDR1 and CDR2 are KGHSH and LQKENI. The CDR3 protein is CASSPSAYTEAFF. In DNA form, the CDR3 reads TGTGCCAGCTCACCATCAGCGTACACTGAAGCTTTCTTT.

The chain joins TRBV14 to TRBJ2-5; 7 bases match TRBD2. Trimming removed 5 bases from V and 2 bases from J; junction bases left unmatched: 11. CDR3 length: 16 amino acids. From germline, CDR1 is SGHDN and CDR2 FVKESK. In nucleotides, the CDR3 is TGTGCCAGCAGCGAATGGGAGGGGCCCCCGCAAGAGACCCAGTACTTC. Translation: CASSEWEGPPQETQYF.

The chain is built from TRBV6-4 and TRBJ2-3; tentative D call: TRBD2 (6 bases). The V gene's germline CDR1 is MRHNA and CDR2 SNTAGT. V was cut by 5 bases and J by 5 bases, with 11 bases left in between. The CDR3 has 13 amino acids. The CDR3 DNA follows: TGTGCCAGCAGTATGGAGCGGGTAGATACGCAGTATTTT. Protein: CASSMERVDTQYF.

This clone was counted between two and nine times. It differs at one base from a far larger clone, so likely a read error. This sequence joins TRBV6-6 and TRBJ2-3, with D uncertain. Germline-derived CDR1 and CDR2 are MNHNY and SVGAGI (reference sequence). With 1 base removed from V and 0 bases from J, the gap between germline ends came to 5 bases. This CDR3 region has 14 residues. Here the CDR3 reads CASSYLESTDTQYF. In DNA, the CDR3 is TGTGCCAGCAGTTACTTAGAGAGCACAGATACGCAGTATTTT.

The chain is built from TRBV4-2 and TRBJ2-7, with 10 bases that match TRBD1. The J segment lost 4 bases and the V segment lost 3 bases, leaving 6 bases of the junction unmatched. The CDR3 contains 15 residues. CDR1 is LGHNA, CDR2 YNFKEQ, per germline. CDR3 loop: CASSHSGTGVYEQYF. DNA for the CDR3: TGTGCCAGCAGCCATTCCGGGACAGGGGTGTACGAGCAGTACTTC.

The J gene is TRBJ2-2, the V gene TRBV19, with 10 bases identical to TRBD2. Losses at the gene ends were 7 bases for V and 1 base for J; bases not matched to a gene: 6. CDR1 is LNHDA and CDR2 is SQIVND in the germline V gene (reference sequence). The length of the CDR3 is 16 residues. The CDR3 region is CASTFLAGVNTGELFF. The DNA of the CDR3 is TGTGCCAGTACTTTTCTAGCGGGGGTGAACACCGGGGAGCTGTTTTTT.

V and J are TRBV9 and TRBJ1-2, with D hard to call. V shed 0 bases and J shed 2 bases, with 5 bases lying between them. The CDR3 is 13 residues long. Per germline, CDR1 SGDLS and CDR2 YYNGEE. This CDR3 reads CASSVVQNYGYTF. CDR3 DNA: TGTGCCAGCAGCGTAGTACAGAACTATGGCTACACCTTC.

The chain is built from TRBV20-1 and TRBJ2-3, with a weak D call TRBD2 (6 bases). This CDR3 region has 11 residues. Germline assignment: CDR1 DFQATT and CDR2 SNEGSKA (reference sequence). The V end lost 7 bases, the J end lost 4 bases, and 9 bases lay between the germline ends. This CDR3 is CSGAGSDTQYF. CDR3 bases: TGCAGTGGCGCGGGATCAGATACGCAGTATTTT.

The V call is TRBV7-9, the J call TRBJ1-4, with 8 nucleotides matching TRBD1. Losses at the gene ends were 5 bases for V and 11 bases for J; bases not matched to a gene: 10. The CDR3 sequence is 14 residues long. Germline CDR1 reads SEHNR; CDR2 reads FQNEAQ (reference sequence). For the CDR3, the DNA is TGTGCCAGCAGCCCCGGGGACAGGCGGGGGAAACTGTTTTTT. This gives the protein CASSPGDRRGKLFF.

This clone was recorded once. The J gene is TRBJ2-5, the V gene TRBV21-1; the table's D gene call, TRBD2, was not cross checked with the DNA. TRBV21-1 is reported as a pseudogene. The CDR3 runs to 15 residues. CDR3 nucleotides: TGTGCCAGTGAATTTTGGCGGGACCTCCAAGAGACCCAGTACTTC. Amino acids: CASEFWRDLQETQYF.

The chain carries TRBV19 and TRBJ2-7; 11 bases map to TRBD1. Trimming removed 1 base from V and 4 bases from J; junction bases left unmatched: 3. The CDR3 totals 15 residues. Per germline, CDR1 LNHDA and CDR2 SQIVND (reference sequence). The CDR3 coding sequence is TGTGCCAGTAGTATAGCGGGACAGGGGGTGTACGAGCAGTACTTC. This gives the protein CASSIAGQGVYEQYF.

The chain combines TRBV7-9 with TRBJ2-2; 8 bases align to TRBD1. V shed 2 bases and J 6 bases; nucleotides not matched to a gene: 8. Germline V gene lookup returns CDR1 SEHNR and CDR2 FQNEAQ (reference sequence). The length of the CDR3 is 16 residues. The DNA of the CDR3 is TGTGCCAGCAGCTTATCAGGGGGCGGAGGAGCCGGGGAGCTGTTTTTT. Residues: CASSLSGGGGAGELFF.

The rearrangement links TRBV30 to TRBJ2-7; 9 bases match TRBD2. J was trimmed by 6 bases and V by 0 bases; bases with no gene match: 3. The CDR3 runs 13 residues. CDR1 GTSNPN and CDR2 SVGIG come from the germline V gene (reference sequence). CDR3 sequence (DNA): TGTGCCTGGAGTGTGCGGCGGGAGGGCGAGCAGTACTTC. This translates into CAWSVRREGEQYF.

This rearrangement joins TRBV7-9 to TRBJ1-1; the D gene is possibly TRBD1 (5 bases). Trimming shortened V by 4 bases and J by 6 bases, and 15 bases separated the two germline ends. Germline V CDR1 and CDR2: SEHNR, FQNEAQ (reference sequence). The CDR3 extends over 14 amino acids. CDR3 sequence: CASSSRKGLAEAFF. DNA for the CDR3: TGTGCCAGCAGCTCGAGGAAGGGGCTGGCTGAAGCTTTCTTT.